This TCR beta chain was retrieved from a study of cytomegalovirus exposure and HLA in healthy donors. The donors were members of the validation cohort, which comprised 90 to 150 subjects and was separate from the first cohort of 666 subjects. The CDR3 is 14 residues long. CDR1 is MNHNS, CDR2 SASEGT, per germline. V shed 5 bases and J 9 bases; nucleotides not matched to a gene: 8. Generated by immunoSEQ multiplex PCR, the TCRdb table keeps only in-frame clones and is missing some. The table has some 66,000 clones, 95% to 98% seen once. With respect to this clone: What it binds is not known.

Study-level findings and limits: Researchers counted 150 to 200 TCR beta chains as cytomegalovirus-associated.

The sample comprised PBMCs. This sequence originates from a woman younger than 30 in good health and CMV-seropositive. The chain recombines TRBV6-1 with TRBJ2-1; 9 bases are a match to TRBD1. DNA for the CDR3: TGTGCCAGCAGTACGACGGGACAGGGAAGTGAGCAGTTCTTC. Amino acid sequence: CASSTTGQGSEQFF.